The 15 T cell receptor beta chains below come from one sample, sequenced in a study of blood T cell repertoires in COVID-19. The assay was immunoSEQ multiplex PCR, and TCRdb's table has in-frame clones only and misses some. The table has 200,000 to 250,000 clones, approximately 88% seen once; the top ten hold roughly 6.8%. What was sequenced was peripheral blood. These receptor sequences come from a woman aged 25 to 45 with COVID-19, enrolled during active disease.

The chain couples TRBV6-5 to TRBJ1-6; D not certain. The germline V gene encodes CDR1 MNHEY and CDR2 SVGAGI. CDR3 length: 13 amino acids. Trimming removed 5 bases from V and 7 bases from J, with 9 bases in between. The CDR3: CASSPTLNSPLHF. Here the CDR3 DNA reads TGTGCCAGCAGTCCAACTCTAAATTCACCCCTCCACTTT.

This chain connects TRBV7-9 to TRBJ2-6; D is perhaps TRBD2 (7 bases). Per the germline V gene, CDR1 is SEHNR and CDR2 is FQNEAQ (reference sequence). This CDR3 has 18 residues. The V end lost 5 bases, the J end lost 0 bases, and 17 bases lay between the germline ends. CDR3 region: CASSPYRGGSSGANVLTF. CDR3 coding DNA: TGTGCCAGCAGCCCTTATAGGGGGGGAAGCTCTGGGGCCAACGTCCTGACTTTC.

This chain links TRBV3-1 (or the pseudogene TRBV3-2) with TRBJ2-1; 7 nucleotides line up with TRBD2. With V trimmed by 3 bases and J by 12 bases, 8 bases remained unmatched. The germline gives CDR1 LGHDT, CDR2 YNNKEL (reference sequence). This CDR3 comprises 13 residues. The CDR3 reads CASSHERGLGQFF. CDR3 nucleotide sequence: TGTGCCAGCAGCCATGAGCGGGGCCTTGGGCAGTTCTTC.

The chain joins TRBV3-1 (or the pseudogene TRBV3-2) to TRBJ2-3; 9 bases are shared with TRBD2. Trimming at V came to 1 base and at J to 5 bases, leaving 4 bases not matched to a gene. The CDR3 totals 15 residues. Germline values: CDR1 LGHDT, CDR2 YNNKEL (reference sequence). The CDR3 reads CASSQVAGVVDTQYF. The CDR3 nucleotides read TGTGCCAGCAGCCAAGTAGCGGGAGTGGTAGATACGCAGTATTTT.

V is TRBV29-1 and J is TRBJ2-3, with TRBD1 identical over 7 bases. The CDR3 extends over 15 amino acids. CDR1 and CDR2 from the germline V gene are SQVTM and ANQGSEA. With V trimmed by 6 bases and J by 2 bases, 11 bases remained unmatched. CDR3 DNA sequence: TGCAGCGTAGAACGGACAGGCTCTTTCACAGATACGCAGTATTTT. Translated: CSVERTGSFTDTQYF.

There are a few counts of this clone. This chain uses TRBV27 with TRBJ1-1; D is undetermined. Germline assignment: CDR1 MNHEY and CDR2 SMNVEV (reference sequence). The CDR3 runs to 13 residues. Trimming stripped 6 bases from V and 1 base from J, with 9 bases between. The CDR3 nucleotides are TGTGCCAGCAGAATAAATTGGAACACTGAAGCTTTCTTT. Translating gives CASRINWNTEAFF.

The chain joins TRBV4-2 to TRBJ2-7, with D unclear. The CDR3 loop spans 14 amino acids. Trimming stripped 3 bases from V and 4 bases from J, with 13 bases between. CDR1 and CDR2 (germline): LGHNA, YNFKEQ. The CDR3 DNA reads TGTGCCAGCAGCCACCGACAAATAGGTTACGAGCAGTACTTC. Its protein product is CASSHRQIGYEQYF.

The gene calls are TRBV6-2 or TRBV6-3 and TRBJ2-3; possible D gene TRBD2, 5 bases. V gave up 2 bases and J gave up 0 bases, with 12 bases separating them. This CDR3 spans 16 amino acids. The germline CDR1 and CDR2 sequences are MNHEY and SVGEGT. The CDR3 sequence: CASSYGGFSSTDTQYF. DNA for the CDR3: TGTGCCAGCAGTTACGGAGGATTCAGCAGCACAGATACGCAGTATTTT.

For the CDR3, the DNA is TGTGCCAGTAGTATCCAGGGGTACGAGCAGTACTTC. Translation: CASSIQGYEQYF. V and J are TRBV19 and TRBJ2-7; a weak D match, TRBD1 (6 bases). V was trimmed by 3 bases and J by 4 bases, leaving 7 bases between them. Germline V gives CDR1 LNHDA, CDR2 SQIVND (reference sequence). The CDR3 contains 12 residues.

The chain carries TRBV7-2 and TRBJ1-6, with 11 bases that match TRBD1. J lost 9 bases, V lost 4 bases, and 5 bases had no gene match. The CDR3 length is 15 residues. The V gene's germline CDR1 is SGHTA and CDR2 FQGNSA. This CDR3 reads CASSSRTGGVSPLHF. The DNA of the CDR3 is TGTGCCAGCAGCTCACGGACAGGGGGCGTTTCACCCCTCCACTTT.

The J gene is TRBJ1-2, the V gene TRBV27; D call uncertain. Trimming removed 4 bases from V and 0 bases from J, with 9 bases in between. This CDR3 is built from 14 residues. Germline assignment: CDR1 MNHEY and CDR2 SMNVEV (reference sequence). CDR3 loop: CASSSLAANYGYTF. Here the CDR3 DNA reads TGTGCCAGCAGTTCCTTAGCAGCTAACTATGGCTACACCTTC.

The genes are TRBV7-8 and TRBJ1-1; D gene uncertain. V was cut by 1 base and J by 11 bases, with 14 bases left in between. Germline V CDR1 and CDR2: SGHVS, FQNEAQ. The CDR3 consists of 13 residues. The CDR3 coding sequence is TGTGCCAGCAGCTTAGGAGGGTCCGAGGTCGCTTTCTTT. Translation gives CASSLGGSEVAFF. Combining the CDR3 with reference TRBV7-8 and TRBJ1-1 gives the whole variable domain GAGVSQSPRYKVAKRGQDVALRCDPISGHVSLFWYQQALGQGPEFLTYFQNEAQLDKSGLPSDRFFAERPEGSVSTLKIQRTQQEDSAVYLCASSLGGSEVAFFGQGTRLTVV.

V is TRBV14 and J is TRBJ2-1, with D maybe TRBD1 (5 bases). The germline V gene has CDR1 SGHDN and CDR2 FVKESK. This CDR3 contains 13 residues. The V end was cut by 7 bases, the J end by 3 bases, with 10 bases between. The CDR3 DNA follows: TGTGCCAGCACGACAGCAGTCTACAATGAGCAGTTCTTC. Its protein product is CASTTAVYNEQFF.

The chain employs TRBV11-2 and TRBJ2-3, with 9 bases aligning to TRBD2. The CDR3 totals 15 residues. V dropped 6 bases and J dropped 4; count of bases not matched to a gene: 8. The germline V gene has CDR1 SGHAT and CDR2 FQNNGV. In nucleotides, the CDR3 is TGTGCCAGCAGTCGCGGACTAGCGACTCCAGATACGCAGTATTTT. It codes for CASSRGLATPDTQYF.

This clone has a single count. The J gene is TRBJ1-1, the V gene TRBV11-2; possible D gene TRBD1, 6 bases. This CDR3 spans 14 amino acids. V was shortened by 1 base and J by 6 bases, with 12 bases between the two germline ends. Per the germline V gene, CDR1 is SGHAT and CDR2 is FQNNGV. The CDR3 reads CASSLVGGSPEAFF. CDR3 bases: TGTGCCAGCAGCTTAGTTGGGGGCTCGCCTGAAGCTTTCTTT.